Listed here are 31 T cell receptor beta chains from one sample, sequenced in a study of prognosis after radiotherapy for stage I lung cancer. Multiplex PCR in two rounds served to amplify TCR beta CDR3 from genomic DNA. Primers were specific to each TRBV and TRBJ gene in first-round PCR. TCRdb processed the multiplex PCR reads anew with MiXCR; each CDR3 protein has one entry. The repertoire holds 10,000 to 15,000 distinct CDR3 sequences, with roughly 40% as singletons. The sequences come from PBMCs, collected before or after stereotactic body radiation therapy (not recorded which). The receptor set was obtained from a donor over 45 with non-small cell lung cancer.

This clonotype has at least ten counts. The chain carries TRBV15 and TRBJ2-3; D is unclear. This CDR3 spans 13 amino acids. Germline V gives CDR1 LNHNV, CDR2 YYDKDF (reference sequence). V was shortened by 0 bases and J by 6 bases, with 7 bases between the two germline ends. The CDR3 DNA reads as TGTGCCACCAGCAGAGATAACCCTGATACGCAGTATTTT. Translating it yields CATSRDNPDTQYF.

This clonotype showed up many times. This chain joins TRBV9 and TRBJ2-1, with TRBD2 matching over 8 bases. This CDR3 is 14 amino acids long. Germline trimming cut 6 bases from V and 8 bases from J; bases unmatched to any gene: 10. CDR1 is SGDLS and CDR2 is YYNGEE in the germline V gene. The CDR3 loop reads CASNSGLEGYEQFF. Here the CDR3 DNA reads TGTGCCAGCAATTCGGGACTAGAGGGATATGAGCAGTTCTTC.

This rearrangement joins TRBV12-3 or TRBV12-4 to TRBJ1-4; 8 bases are a match to TRBD1. The CDR3 sequence is 14 residues long. Losses at the gene ends were 6 bases for V and 7 bases for J; bases not matched to a gene: 7. The DNA of the CDR3 is TGTGCCAGCAGGTCAGGGGGCTTGGGTGAAAAACTGTTTTTT. The encoded protein is CASRSGGLGEKLFF.

This clonotype was found many times. The chain links TRBV2 to TRBJ2-7, with a possible D match to TRBD1 (6 bases). Between the trimmed V and J ends, which lost 4 bases and 1 base, there was a span of 14 bases. The germline gives CDR1 SNHLY, CDR2 FYNNEI. The CDR3 is 15 residues long. The CDR3, as DNA: TGTGCCAGCAGTGCCCAGACAGGCGTTTCCTACGAGCAGTACTTC. Protein product: CASSAQTGVSYEQYF.

This clonotype came up many times. The J gene is TRBJ2-7, the V gene TRBV5-6; D perhaps matches TRBD1 (6 bases). Germline-derived CDR1 and CDR2 are SGHDT and YYEEEE. The CDR3 spans 14 residues. V lost 2 bases and J lost 3, with 12 bases in between. The CDR3, as DNA: TGTGCCAGCAGCTTTCCGGGACAAGACTACGAGCAGTACTTC. This encodes CASSFPGQDYEQYF.

The table lists this clonotype with many counts. The V gene is TRBV7-3, the J gene TRBJ2-7, with TRBD1 as a possible D gene (5 bases). The CDR3 covers 13 residues. In germline, CDR1 is SGHTA, CDR2 FQGTGA. Trimming shortened V by 2 bases and J by 7 bases, and 12 bases separated the two germline ends. CDR3 amino acids: CASSLARDREQYF. For the CDR3, the DNA is TGTGCCAGCAGCTTAGCCAGGGATCGGGAGCAGTACTTC. The whole variable domain, filled in from reference TRBV7-3 and TRBJ2-7, reads GAGVSQTPSNKVTEKGKYVELRCDPISGHTALYWYRQSLGQGPEFLIYFQGTGAADDSGLPNDRFFAVRPEGSVSTLKIQRTERGDSAVYLCASSLARDREQYFGPGTRLTVT.

This clonotype was detected ten times or more. This chain connects TRBV19 to TRBJ2-2; 8 bases match TRBD1. Germline V lookup: CDR1 LNHDA, CDR2 SQIVND (reference sequence). Losses at the gene ends were 4 bases for V and 1 base for J; bases not matched to a gene: 5. The CDR3 spans 16 residues. The CDR3, as DNA: TGTGCCAGTAGTACCAGACAGGGGATGAACACCGGGGAGCTGTTTTTT. Translation gives CASSTRQGMNTGELFF.

The chain employs TRBV7-6 and TRBJ1-1, with D possibly TRBD1 on 6 matching bases. Germline V gene data show CDR1 as SGHVS and CDR2 as FNYEAQ. V lost 5 bases to trimming and J lost 5 bases, with 15 bases between them. This CDR3 contains 14 residues. The CDR3 DNA is TGTGCCAGCAGCCGAGGGACATCGGGGACTGAAGCTTTCTTT. Its protein is CASSRGTSGTEAFF.

This clonotype was found many times. The chain carries TRBV7-9 and TRBJ1-2, with a tentative D call TRBD1 (5 bases). The CDR3 contains 14 residues. The V and J ends lost 3 bases and 6 bases respectively, with 14 bases between them. Germline V lookup: CDR1 SEHNR, CDR2 FQNEAQ (reference sequence). The DNA for the CDR3 is TGTGCCAGCAGCTTCGCGTACTTAGGGGATGGCTACACCTTC. It is translated as CASSFAYLGDGYTF.

In its sample, this clonotype was seen a few times. This may come from a read error, since a much larger clone is one base off. The chain uses TRBV10-3 and TRBJ1-5, with D unclear. This CDR3 contains 13 residues. Trimming stripped 2 bases from V and 6 bases from J, with 8 bases between. Per the germline V gene, CDR1 is ENHRY and CDR2 is SYGVKD. CDR3: CAISERYGQPQHF. The CDR3 DNA follows: TGTGCCATCAGTGAGAGGTACGGTCAGCCCCAGCATTTT.

The chain links TRBV6-1 to TRBJ2-7, with D tentatively TRBD1 (5 bases). In germline, CDR1 is MNHNS, CDR2 SASEGT. V dropped 5 bases and J dropped 3 bases, with 11 bases sitting between them. The CDR3 spans 13 residues. CDR3 DNA sequence: TGTGCCAGCAGTAGATCAGGGATCTACGAGCAGTACTTC. This translates into CASSRSGIYEQYF.

This clonotype was found many times. CDR3: CASSPSGRAGNEQFF. The CDR3 region has the DNA TGCGCCAGCAGTCCTAGCGGGAGGGCCGGCAATGAGCAGTTCTTC. The rearrangement joins TRBV5-1 to TRBJ2-1; 12 bases are shared with TRBD2. Looked up from germline, CDR1 is SGHRS and CDR2 is YFSETQ. V lost 5 bases, J lost 6 bases, and 6 bases stayed unmatched. The CDR3 loop spans 15 amino acids. The whole variable domain, remainder taken from reference TRBV5-1 and TRBJ2-1, is KAGVTQTPRYLIKTRGQQVTLSCSPISGHRSVSWYQQTPGQGLQFLFEYFSETQRNKGNFPGRFSGRQFSNSRSEMNVSTLELGDSALYLCASSPSGRAGNEQFFGPGTRLTVL.

There are many counts of this clonotype. J is TRBJ1-4 and V is TRBV5-6; D gene unclear. Germline loops: CDR1 SGHDT, CDR2 YYEEEE. V gave up 0 bases and J gave up 4 bases, with 10 bases separating them. CDR3 length equals 15 residues. This CDR3 reads CASSLDMGLNEKLFF. As DNA, the CDR3 is TGTGCCAGCAGCTTGGACATGGGCCTTAATGAAAAACTGTTTTTT.

The chain links TRBV19 to TRBJ2-2; no reliable D call. Germline V lookup: CDR1 LNHDA, CDR2 SQIVND (reference sequence). Trimming pared 5 bases from V and 6 bases from J, leaving 13 bases between. The CDR3 spans 14 residues. CDR3 residues: CASSPDMGPGELFF. CDR3 in DNA: TGTGCCAGTAGTCCCGACATGGGTCCCGGGGAGCTGTTTTTT.

As for this clonotype: The junction differs from germline at one of its ends, possibly a read error. This sequence joins TRBV6-1 and TRBJ2-2, with 7 nucleotides matching TRBD1. The length of the CDR3 is 15 residues. Germline V lookup: CDR1 MNHNS, CDR2 SASEGT. The CDR3 loop reads CASTFTGAAPGKLFF. DNA for the CDR3: TGTGCCAGCACCTTTACAGGGGCGGCCCCCGGGAAGCTGTTTTTT.

This clonotype was seen repeatedly, ten times or more. The CDR3 DNA follows: TGTGCCAGCAGCCGGGTTTTGAACACTGAAGCTTTCTTT. This translates into CASSRVLNTEAFF. The chain carries TRBV5-5 and TRBJ1-1; D not resolved. The CDR3 spans 13 residues. The germline V gene has CDR1 SGHKS and CDR2 YYEKEE (reference sequence). Trimming took 4 bases from V and 0 from J, leaving 7 bases between them.

J is TRBJ2-2 and V is TRBV28; perhaps TRBD1 as D (5 bases). Germline V gene lookup returns CDR1 MDHEN and CDR2 SYDVKM. V was clipped by 1 base and J by 14 bases, with 26 bases between them. CDR3 length: 17 amino acids. The CDR3 nucleotides read TGTGCCAGCAGTTTATTCGTTTCGGGCAGGGCGGCCGGGTATCTGTTTTTT. Its protein is CASSLFVSGRAAGYLFF.

As for this clonotype: This may arise from a read error, as a much more abundant clone is one base away. The CDR3 region has the DNA TGCAGCGTTGTCGGCCAGCCCAATCAGCCCCAGCATTTT. Translating gives CSVVGQPNQPQHF. The chain joins TRBV29-1 to TRBJ1-5; D gene unclear. Germline assignment: CDR1 SQVTM and CDR2 ANQGSEA. This CDR3 has 13 amino acids. V dropped 4 bases and J dropped 3 bases, with 10 bases sitting between them.

The V and J genes are TRBV6-1 and TRBJ1-2; TRBD1 is a possible D gene (6 bases). V lost 7 bases to trimming and J lost 3 bases, with 12 bases between them. CDR3 length equals 13 residues. Germline V gene data show CDR1 as MNHNS and CDR2 as SASEGT. This CDR3 is CASILGQYYGYTF. CDR3 sequence (DNA): TGTGCCAGCATTCTGGGACAATACTATGGCTACACCTTC.

To note about this clonotype: A much larger clone lies a single base off, so this may be a read error. The V gene is TRBV7-9, the J gene TRBJ2-5; a possible D gene is TRBD1 (6 bases). V was clipped by 5 bases and J by 3 bases, with 10 bases between them. In germline, CDR1 is SEHNR, CDR2 FQNEAQ (reference sequence). The CDR3 is 13 residues long. The CDR3 bases are TGTGCCAGCAGCCTGGGGGCGGAAGAGACCCAGTACTTC. Amino acid sequence: CASSLGAEETQYF. Looking up the rest from reference TRBV7-9 and TRBJ2-5 gives the full variable domain: DTGVSQNPRHKITKRGQNVTFRCDPISEHNRLYWYRQTLGQGPEFLTYFQNEAQLEKSRLLSDRFSAERPKGSFSTLEIQRTEQGDSAMYLCASSLGAEETQYFGPGTRLLVL.

This clonotype was observed at least ten times. The rearrangement uses TRBV20-1 and TRBJ2-7; possibly TRBD2 for D (6 bases). The CDR3 consists of 13 residues. The germline CDR1 and CDR2 sequences are DFQATT and SNEGSKA (reference sequence). The V end was cut by 7 bases, the J end by 4 bases, with 17 bases between. This chain's CDR3 is CSDRRSSGYEQYF. The CDR3 DNA reads as TGCAGTGATCGTCGGTCCAGCGGGTACGAGCAGTACTTC.

This clonotype rates as medium-sized. This chain uses TRBV27 with TRBJ1-5; D uncertain. With 6 bases removed from V and 3 bases from J, the gap between germline ends came to 9 bases. Germline-derived CDR1 and CDR2 are MNHEY and SMNVEV (reference sequence). The CDR3 spans 13 residues. The DNA of the CDR3 is TGTGCCAGCAGGATCGCAGTCAATCAGCCCCAGCATTTT. It yields the protein CASRIAVNQPQHF.

A word on this clonotype: This likely traces to a read error, being one base from a far larger clone. This chain links TRBV6-6 with TRBJ2-7, with D perhaps matching TRBD1 (5 bases). Germline V gene lookup returns CDR1 MNHNY and CDR2 SVGAGI (reference sequence). This CDR3 spans 14 amino acids. The CDR3 nucleotides read TGTGCCAGCAGTGCCTGGACAAGTCACTACGAGCAGTGCTTC. This sequence encodes CASSAWTSHYEQCF.

Sample share makes this clonotype medium-sized. The chain combines TRBV7-8 with TRBJ2-1, with 8 bases fitting TRBD2. CDR1 and CDR2 from the germline V gene are SGHVS and FQNEAQ. The CDR3 totals 15 residues. Trimming removed 0 bases from V and 4 bases from J; junction bases left unmatched: 2. The CDR3 is CASSLASGVYNEQFF. Here the CDR3 DNA reads TGTGCCAGCAGCTTAGCTAGCGGGGTTTACAATGAGCAGTTCTTC.

The J gene is TRBJ2-1, the V gene TRBV4-3; D call uncertain. Germline V CDR1 and CDR2: LGHNA, YSLEER. V was trimmed by 4 bases and J by 8 bases, leaving 18 bases between them. The CDR3 has 15 residues. This CDR3 reads CASSRGVGVSDEQFF. The CDR3 nucleotides are TGCGCCAGCAGCCGCGGTGTAGGAGTCTCGGATGAGCAGTTCTTC.

This chain connects TRBV6-5 to TRBJ1-4; D gene uncertain. Germline V gene sequence: CDR1 MNHEY, CDR2 SVGAGI. V lost 2 bases and J lost 4, with 11 bases in between. This CDR3 contains 15 residues. CDR3: CASSYGRNFNEKLFF. The CDR3 bases are TGTGCCAGCAGTTACGGGCGGAACTTTAATGAAAAACTGTTTTTT.

This clonotype was counted many times. CDR3 amino acids: CASSPYTDTQYF. The CDR3 nucleotides are TGTGCCAGCAGCCCATATACAGATACGCAGTATTTT. V usage is TRBV7-2 and J usage is TRBJ2-3; D gene unclear. The V gene's germline CDR1 is SGHTA and CDR2 FQGNSA. The CDR3 loop spans 12 amino acids. Trimming stripped 5 bases from V and 3 bases from J, with 6 bases between.

This clonotype has ten or more counts. The V and J genes are TRBV19 and TRBJ1-2; a weak D match, TRBD1 (5 bases). The germline V gene encodes CDR1 LNHDA and CDR2 SQIVND (reference sequence). CDR3 length: 16 residues. Trimming removed 6 bases from V and 5 bases from J, with 22 bases in between. The DNA for the CDR3 is TGTGCCAGTAGGAACTTGGGAGGGGCCGGCTATTATGGCTACACCTTC. Its protein is CASRNLGGAGYYGYTF.

This clonotype was found many times. The rearrangement links TRBV27 to TRBJ2-5; 10 nucleotides match TRBD1. Germline CDR1 MNHEY, CDR2 SMNVEV (reference sequence). V lost 5 bases to trimming and J lost 4 bases; unmatched junction nucleotides: 4. The CDR3 is 14 residues long. The CDR3 DNA sequence: TGTGCCAGCAGTCTAGACAGGGGGCGAGAGACCCAGTACTTC. Translated, it gives CASSLDRGRETQYF.

Many counts were recorded for this clonotype. The V gene is TRBV27, the J gene TRBJ2-3; TRBD1 matches at 7 bases. This CDR3 is built from 16 residues. Trimming cost V 7 bases and J 2 bases; bases outside gene matches: 12. Germline lookup yields CDR1 MNHEY and CDR2 SMNVEV (reference sequence). The CDR3: CASNFHPTGTTDTQYF. The CDR3 DNA reads as TGTGCCAGCAATTTCCACCCGACAGGGACCACAGATACGCAGTATTTT.

This chain links TRBV5-1 with TRBJ2-7; 7 bases fit TRBD2. This CDR3 comprises 16 residues. V dropped 4 bases and J dropped 3; count of bases not matched to a gene: 13. Germline V CDR1 and CDR2: SGHRS, YFSETQ. The CDR3 protein is CASSLGLEGSYYEQYF. CDR3 in DNA: TGCGCCAGCAGCCTAGGACTAGAGGGGAGCTACTACGAGCAGTACTTC.